The 7 T cell receptor beta chains in this list originate from one sample, sequenced in a study of CD4 T cells in relation to SARS-CoV-2 and coronaviruses. CD4+ T cells from unexposed donors were obtained before the COVID-19 pandemic (2011-2018). The cells were cultured for 9 to 11 days before CD4+ T cells were isolated. No cognate antigen is known for these TCRs. Profiling relied on immunoSEQ multiplex PCR, and the TCRdb table lists in-frame clones only, not all of them. Here the sample spans around 22,000 clones, around four fifths being singletons. Sequenced input: CD4+ T cells from PBMCs, cultured in vitro. These receptors came from a human donor in good health.

The J gene is TRBJ2-1, the V gene TRBV30; TRBD2 aligns across 9 bases. Losses at the gene ends were 2 bases for V and 7 bases for J; bases not matched to a gene: 18. There are 18 residues in the CDR3. Germline V gives CDR1 GTSNPN, CDR2 SVGIG (reference sequence). The CDR3 spells CAWSIGLAGPSLVNEQFF. In DNA form, the CDR3 reads TGTGCCTGGAGTATAGGTCTAGCGGGACCCAGCCTCGTGAATGAGCAGTTCTTC.

The genes are TRBV2 and TRBJ2-7, with D tentatively TRBD1 or TRBD2 (6 bases each). The germline V gene encodes CDR1 SNHLY and CDR2 FYNNEI. Trimming stripped 8 bases from V and 2 bases from J, with 13 bases between. This CDR3 is 13 amino acids long. CDR3 sequence (DNA): TGTGCCAGCTCCGGCGGGACAACCTACGAGCAGTACTTC. Its protein product is CASSGGTTYEQYF.

This clone showed up just once. V is TRBV12-3 or TRBV12-4 and J is TRBJ1-1; D remains unclear. This CDR3 has 12 amino acids. Trimming left V 5 bases short and J 4 bases short, with 8 bases between. The CDR3 DNA reads TGTGCCAGCAGTCCCGGGAGCACTGAAGCTTTCTTT. It translates to CASSPGSTEAFF.

The chain carries TRBV18 and TRBJ2-1, with D unclear. The CDR3 is made up of 15 amino acids. Trimming cost V 0 bases and J 7 bases, with 13 bases left between them. The germline V gene has CDR1 KGHSH and CDR2 LQKENI. CDR3 bases: TGTGCCAGCTCACCACCCGCAGGCGTCGCGAATGAGCAGTTCTTC. Residues: CASSPPAGVANEQFF.

V gene TRBV7-9 combines with J gene TRBJ1-1; D is ambiguous. This CDR3 has 13 residues. V was clipped by 2 bases and J by 3 bases, with 7 bases between them. Germline V lookup: CDR1 SEHNR, CDR2 FQNEAQ (reference sequence). As DNA, the CDR3 is TGTGCCAGCAGCTTATCTACGGACACTGAAGCTTTCTTT. Translation gives CASSLSTDTEAFF.

This clone was seen a handful of times. The chain employs TRBV6-5 and TRBJ1-1; D ambiguous. The length of the CDR3 is 14 residues. CDR1 and CDR2 from the germline V gene are MNHEY and SVGAGI. V lost 10 bases and J lost 1, with 16 bases in between. The CDR3 DNA follows: TGTGCCACATCGCCCGGGGTTGCGAACACTGAAGCTTTCTTT. Translation: CATSPGVANTEAFF.

The chain recombines TRBV2 with TRBJ2-2; 10 nucleotides agree with TRBD2. Germline trimming cut 3 bases from V and 4 bases from J; bases unmatched to any gene: 8. Germline V CDR1 and CDR2: SNHLY, FYNNEI. The CDR3 has 17 amino acids. The CDR3 region is CASSDVLAGAATGELFF. In nucleotides, the CDR3 is TGTGCCAGCAGTGACGTCCTAGCGGGAGCCGCCACCGGGGAGCTGTTTTTT.